These 27 T cell receptor beta chains came from one sample sequenced in a study of identical twins' blood T cells. TCRdb ran MiXCR on the 5' RACE reads and lists one entry per CDR3 protein. This table holds hundreds of thousands of distinct CDR3 sequences, over 25% found once. Source material: PBMCs. The receptor set was obtained from a woman between 18 and 50 years old in good health.

The chain uses TRBV9 and TRBJ2-2; 8 bases fit TRBD2. The CDR3 spans 15 residues. V was clipped by 4 bases and J by 5 bases; unmatched bases: 7. Germline CDR1 SGDLS, CDR2 YYNGEE. The CDR3 protein is CASSPIGLATGELFF. For the CDR3, the DNA is TGTGCCAGCAGCCCCATTGGACTAGCAACCGGGGAGCTGTTTTTT.

The J gene is TRBJ1-2, the V gene TRBV14; no reliable D call. Germline CDR1 reads SGHDN; CDR2 reads FVKESK. The CDR3 runs 13 residues. The V gene lost 1 base and the J gene lost 5 bases, with 8 bases spanning the gap. CDR3: CASSQGRFYGYTF. CDR3 bases: TGTGCCAGCAGCCAAGGAAGATTTTATGGCTACACCTTC.

This clonotype was seen many times. V and J are TRBV29-1 and TRBJ2-1; maybe TRBD2 (5 bases). Trimming took 2 bases from V and 16 from J, leaving 12 bases between them. Germline loops: CDR1 SQVTM, CDR2 ANQGSEA. The CDR3 consists of 10 residues. The CDR3 DNA reads TGCAGCGTTGAATCCGGAGGCCCATTCTTC. This gives the protein CSVESGGPFF.

The chain carries TRBV9 and TRBJ2-1, with 7 bases that match TRBD2. The CDR3 consists of 17 residues. Germline CDR1 SGDLS, CDR2 YYNGEE. Trimming cost V 0 bases and J 0 bases; bases outside gene matches: 6. CDR3 DNA sequence: TGTGCCAGCAGCGTAGTAGCAGCGGGGAACTCCTACAATGAGCAGTTCTTC. Protein sequence: CASSVVAAGNSYNEQFF. Filled out from reference TRBV9 and TRBJ2-1, the complete variable domain reads DSGVTQTPKHLITATGQRVTLRCSPRSGDLSVYWYQQSLDQGLQFLIQYYNGEERAKGNILERFSAQQFPDLHSELNLSSLELGDSALYFCASSVVAAGNSYNEQFFGPGTRLTVL.

This clonotype was seen only a few times. The chain combines TRBV15 with TRBJ2-2; D ambiguous. V dropped 4 bases and J dropped 6 bases, with 12 bases sitting between them. The germline V gene encodes CDR1 LNHNV and CDR2 YYDKDF (reference sequence). This CDR3 contains 14 residues. CDR3 loop: CATSIDPDAGELFF. The CDR3 nucleotides are TGTGCCACCAGCATTGACCCGGATGCCGGGGAGCTGTTTTTT.

The V call is TRBV18, the J call TRBJ1-4; maybe TRBD1 (6 bases). Germline values: CDR1 KGHSH, CDR2 LQKENI. The CDR3 loop spans 13 amino acids. V was cut by 6 bases and J by 7 bases, with 12 bases left in between. CDR3 residues: CASSSGQIEKLFF. The CDR3 coding sequence is TGTGCCAGCTCCTCCGGACAGATTGAAAAACTGTTTTTT.

This clonotype was counted between two and nine times. The chain has TRBV7-2 and TRBJ2-2; D possibly corresponds to TRBD1 (5 bases). Trimming left V 1 base short and J 4 bases short, with 7 bases between. The CDR3 length is 14 residues. Germline V gene lookup returns CDR1 SGHTA and CDR2 FQGNSA. The CDR3 loop reads CASSLGQLTGELFF. For the CDR3, the DNA is TGTGCCAGCAGCTTAGGACAGCTCACCGGGGAGCTGTTTTTT.

Ten or more counts support this clonotype. The DNA for the CDR3 is TGTGCCAGCAGTGAAGACGAAACAGGGGTGAGCACTGAAGCTTTCTTT. Translated: CASSEDETGVSTEAFF. V is TRBV6-1 and J is TRBJ1-1; the match to TRBD1 covers 7 bases. Germline V CDR1 and CDR2: MNHNS, SASEGT. With 1 base clipped from V and 4 bases from J, the junction kept 9 bases outside the gene matches. This CDR3 is built from 16 residues.

V and J are TRBV12-3 or TRBV12-4 and TRBJ2-5, with D tentatively TRBD1 or TRBD2 (5 bases each). The CDR3 spans 14 residues. Trimming stripped 1 base from V and 0 bases from J, with 6 bases between. This CDR3 reads CASSLGDHQETQYF. CDR3 sequence (DNA): TGTGCCAGCAGTTTAGGGGACCACCAAGAGACCCAGTACTTC.

This chain joins TRBV2 and TRBJ2-2; D is perhaps TRBD2 (6 bases). This CDR3 is 16 amino acids long. V lost 5 bases to trimming and J lost 1 base, with 14 bases between them. Germline assignment: CDR1 SNHLY and CDR2 FYNNEI. As DNA, the CDR3 is TGTGCCAGCAGTAGGGGCGGGGCCTGGAACACCGGGGAGCTGTTTTTT. Translating gives CASSRGGAWNTGELFF. The complete variable domain, with remaining parts taken from reference TRBV2 and TRBJ2-2, reads EPEVTQTPSHQVTQMGQEVILRCVPISNHLYFYWYRQILGQKVEFLVSFYNNEISEKSEIFDDQFSVERPDGSNFTLKIRSTKLEDSAMYFCASSRGGAWNTGELFFGEGSRLTVL.

The chain combines TRBV19 with TRBJ1-2, with D unresolved. The CDR3 is 13 amino acids. CDR1 and CDR2 (germline): LNHDA, SQIVND (reference sequence). Deletions cut 6 bases from V and 1 base from J, with 9 bases between. The CDR3 loop is CASSEAGNYGYTF. The CDR3 nucleotides read TGTGCCAGTAGCGAGGCGGGTAACTATGGCTACACCTTC.

The chain carries TRBV7-2 and TRBJ2-7; a possible D gene is TRBD1 (5 bases). V lost 5 bases, J lost 3 bases, and 11 bases lay in between. From germline, CDR1 is SGHTA and CDR2 FQGNSA. This CDR3 region has 13 residues. CDR3 loop: CASSPDSVYEQYF. The CDR3 DNA sequence: TGTGCCAGCAGCCCTGACAGTGTCTACGAGCAGTACTTC.

This clonotype was seen only a few times. The chain has TRBV10-3 and TRBJ2-7; D ambiguous. From germline, CDR1 is ENHRY and CDR2 SYGVKD. This CDR3 comprises 13 residues. V lost 7 bases to trimming and J lost 6 bases, with 16 bases between them. The CDR3 nucleotides are TGTGCCATCATGAAGGGTCAGCCCTCCGAGCAGTACTTC. This translates into CAIMKGQPSEQYF.

This clonotype was observed a handful of times. The J gene is TRBJ2-2, the V gene TRBV19, with D tentatively TRBD2 (5 bases). The CDR3 consists of 19 residues. The germline V gene encodes CDR1 LNHDA and CDR2 SQIVND (reference sequence). The ends were cut back, 7 bases at V and 2 bases at J, with 26 bases in the middle. The CDR3 nucleotides read TGTGCCAGTATGGGGTACAGCGGTGGAACGGAACTAAACACCGGGGAGCTGTTTTTT. Translating it yields CASMGYSGGTELNTGELFF.

This clonotype turned up a few times. The chain carries TRBV20-1 and TRBJ1-2; 10 nucleotides line up with TRBD1. Looked up from germline, CDR1 is DFQATT and CDR2 is SNEGSKA (reference sequence). This CDR3 spans 15 amino acids. V shed 5 bases, J shed 7 bases, and the junction held 13 bases outside the gene matches. For the CDR3, the DNA is TGCAGTGCTCAGAGGGGCGGGACAGGGGAACGTGGCTACACCTTC. Its protein is CSAQRGGTGERGYTF.

On this clonotype itself: This may arise from a read error, as a much more abundant clone is one base away. The V and J genes are TRBV2 and TRBJ2-7; D gene unclear. CDR1 and CDR2 from the germline V gene are SNHLY and FYNNEI. The V gene lost 4 bases and the J gene lost 3 bases, with 7 bases spanning the gap. CDR3 length: 12 amino acids. The CDR3 region has the DNA TGTGCCAGCAGTGGGGCTAACTACGAGCAGTACTTC. As protein: CASSGANYEQYF.

In regard to this clonotype: One end of the junction fails to match germline, which may point to a read error. CDR3 DNA sequence: TGTGCCAGCAGTTACTCCTTCATGGGGGGCACTGGAGCTTTCTTT. Translating it yields CASSYSFMGGTGAFF. The J gene is TRBJ1-1, the V gene TRBV6-5, with D possibly TRBD1 on 6 matching bases. The CDR3 has 15 amino acids. Germline lookup yields CDR1 MNHEY and CDR2 SVGAGI.

A word on this clonotype: One junction end does not reproduce the germline sequence, and a read error may be involved. CDR3 sequence (DNA): TGTGCCGGCAGTCCTCAGTGGGGTCAGCCCCAGCATTTT. Amino acids: CAGSPQWGQPQHF. The gene calls are TRBV27 and TRBJ1-5, with unresolved D. The CDR3 extends over 13 amino acids. From germline, CDR1 is MNHEY and CDR2 SMNVEV (reference sequence).

There are many counts of this clonotype. The chain joins TRBV28 to TRBJ1-1; no definite D call. The CDR3 consists of 16 residues. V dropped 5 bases and J dropped 0 bases, with 16 bases sitting between them. The germline gives CDR1 MDHEN, CDR2 SYDVKM. The DNA for the CDR3 is TGTGCCAGCAGTGGAGCTAGCGGCAGTATGAACACTGAAGCTTTCTTT. Its protein is CASSGASGSMNTEAFF. Drawing the rest from reference TRBV28 and TRBJ1-1, the complete variable domain is DVKVTQSSRYLVKRTGEKVFLECVQDMDHENMFWYRQDPGLGLRLIYFSYDVKMKEKGDIPEGYSVSREKKERFSLILESASTNQTSMYLCASSGASGSMNTEAFFGQGTRLTVV.

This clonotype was recorded a few times. The chain uses TRBV7-8 and TRBJ1-5; no clear D gene. This CDR3 comprises 14 residues. Germline loops: CDR1 SGHVS, CDR2 FQNEAQ. V lost 0 bases, J lost 6 bases, and 9 bases lay in between. This CDR3 reads CASSLAARIQPQHF. The CDR3 DNA reads as TGTGCCAGCAGCTTAGCTGCTCGCATTCAGCCCCAGCATTTT.

This clonotype was detected only a few times. This chain joins TRBV20-1 and TRBJ2-5; unclear D gene. Trimming stripped 3 bases from V and 0 bases from J, with 8 bases between. Germline assignment: CDR1 DFQATT and CDR2 SNEGSKA (reference sequence). The CDR3 totals 13 residues. The CDR3 region is CSASGFYQETQYF. The CDR3, as DNA: TGCAGTGCTAGCGGGTTCTACCAAGAGACCCAGTACTTC.

This clonotype came up a few times. The genes are TRBV20-1 and TRBJ1-1, with TRBD1 as a possible D gene (6 bases). Germline values: CDR1 DFQATT, CDR2 SNEGSKA (reference sequence). The CDR3 sequence is 13 residues long. V was shortened by 2 bases and J by 4 bases, with 11 bases between the two germline ends. This chain's CDR3 is CSARPSDSTEAFF. DNA of the CDR3: TGCAGTGCTAGACCTTCGGACAGCACTGAAGCTTTCTTT.

In this sample, this clonotype turned up many times. V and J are TRBV20-1 and TRBJ1-5; TRBD1 matches at 8 bases. The germline CDR1 and CDR2 sequences are DFQATT and SNEGSKA (reference sequence). The ends lost 6 bases at V and 5 bases at J; junction bases unmatched: 3. This CDR3 contains 12 residues. The CDR3 DNA follows: TGCAGTGCAGCGACAGGGGATCAGCCCCAGCATTTT. This translates into CSAATGDQPQHF.

The chain carries TRBV10-3 and TRBJ2-5; D is possibly TRBD2 (6 bases). The CDR3 has 14 residues. From germline, CDR1 is ENHRY and CDR2 SYGVKD. Trimming left V 0 bases short and J 5 bases short, with 10 bases between. The CDR3 DNA sequence: TGTGCCATCAGTGAGTCGAGAACTAGCGAGACCCAGTACTTC. It encodes CAISESRTSETQYF.

The table lists this clonotype with many counts. The J gene is TRBJ1-5, the V gene TRBV19; 7 bases agree with TRBD1. The CDR3 runs 14 residues. Germline V gene lookup returns CDR1 LNHDA and CDR2 SQIVND (reference sequence). The V and J ends lost 7 bases and 3 bases, in that order; junction bases with no gene match: 6. The CDR3 region has the DNA TGTGCCAGTAAAGAGGGACAGTCCAATCAGCCCCAGCATTTT. This translates into CASKEGQSNQPQHF.

A remark on this clonotype: Germline and junction disagree at one end, which may indicate a read error. The chain combines TRBV19 with TRBJ1-2; 8 positions match TRBD1. The V gene's germline CDR1 is LNHDA and CDR2 SQIVND (reference sequence). The CDR3 runs 13 residues. CDR3 protein: CASTTGGIEGCTF. CDR3 nucleotides: TGTGCCAGTACAACAGGGGGAATTGAGGGCTGCACCTTC. The whole variable domain, remainder taken from reference TRBV19 and TRBJ1-2, is DGGITQSPKYLFRKEGQNVTLSCEQNLNHDAMYWYRQDPGQGLRLIYYSQIVNDFQKGDIAEGYSVSREKKESFPLTVTSAQKNPTAFYLCASTTGGIEGCTFGSGTRLTVV.

Turning to this clonotype: Relative to the germline gene, one junction end is altered; a read error may explain this. The chain combines TRBV27 with TRBJ2-7; D may correspond to TRBD1 or TRBD2 (5 bases each). Per the germline V gene, CDR1 is MNHEY and CDR2 is SMNVEV (reference sequence). This CDR3 is 14 amino acids long. The CDR3, as DNA: TGTGCCAGCAGTTTCGCGGGCAGGGTAAGCGAGCATTACTTC. This gives the protein CASSFAGRVSEHYF.